This is a list of T cell receptor beta chains from one sample in a study of beta chain features in type 1 diabetes. TCRdb's copy holds only in-frame clones and misses some; the assay was immunoSEQ multiplex PCR. The sample lists tens of thousands of clones; around a third were seen once. Sequenced sample: stem cell memory CD4+ T cells from blood. These receptor sequences come from a woman in her late teens or twenties in good health. Both conserved end residues are part of each CDR3. A D gene is named only where the DNA matches it firmly. The size field is filled for only some rows; it gives once, few, many or a size class.

d_call j_call v_call clone_size cdr3_aa cdr3_nt
TRBD1 TRBJ1-3 TRBV7-2 NA CASRPGGASGNTIYF TGTGCCAGCAGGCCAGGGGGAGCCTCTGGAAACACCATATATTTT
NA TRBJ1-2 TRBV7-9 NA CASTTGYGYTF TGTGCCAGCACCACAGGGTATGGCTACACCTTC
TRBD2 TRBJ2-1 TRBV7-7 NA CASSQTSGEYNEQFF TGTGCTAGCAGCCAGACTAGCGGGGAATACAATGAGCAGTTCTTC
NA TRBJ2-7 TRBV11-2 NA CASSPFRGEQYF TGTGCCAGCAGCCCCTTTAGAGGCGAGCAGTACTTC
TRBD2 TRBJ2-5 TRBV5-1 few CASSSGLARRETQYF TGCGCCAGCAGCTCGGGACTAGCGAGGCGAGAGACCCAGTACTTC
TRBD2 TRBJ2-1 TRBV5-1 NA CASSSRTSGYRSSYNEQFF TGCGCCAGCAGCTCAAGGACTAGCGGCTACCGGAGCTCCTACAATGAGCAGTTCTTC
TRBD1 TRBJ2-5 TRBV6-6 NA CASSPRQGALQETQYF TGTGCCAGCAGTCCCCGACAGGGGGCCCTCCAAGAGACCCAGTACTTC
TRBD2 TRBJ2-7 TRBV18 few CASSPSSGGASEQYF TGTGCCAGCTCTCCGTCTAGCGGGGGGGCCTCCGAGCAGTACTTC
NA TRBJ2-5 TRBV7-9 few CASSLGQVEGTQYF TGTGCCAGCAGCTTAGGACAGGTCGAAGGGACCCAGTACTTC
NA TRBJ2-1 TRBV10-3 NA CAISQAGRFANYNEQFF TGTGCCATCAGCCAAGCAGGAAGGTTCGCAAACTACAATGAGCAGTTCTTC
NA TRBJ2-7 TRBV5-1 NA CASSLASLSVYEQYF TGCGCCAGCAGCTTGGCCTCTCTTAGCGTTTACGAGCAGTACTTC
NA TRBJ1-5 TRBV9 NA CASSVTGQSNQPQHF TGTGCCAGCAGCGTAACAGGGCAGAGCAATCAGCCCCAGCATTTT
NA TRBJ1-2 TRBV27 few CASKSLTAGPPYGYTF TGTGCCAGCAAATCACTAACCGCGGGTCCTCCCTATGGCTACACCTTC
NA TRBJ2-3 TRBV4-2 NA CASSQDPGGTDTQYF TGTGCCAGCAGCCAAGACCCCGGGGGCACAGATACGCAGTATTTT
NA TRBJ1-1 TRBV7-2 NA CASSLVTGTEAFF TGTGCCAGCAGCTTAGTAACAGGGACTGAAGCTTTCTTT
NA TRBJ2-5 TRBV5-1 few CASSTDYGGETQYF TGCGCCAGCAGCACGGACTATGGCGGGGAGACCCAGTACTTC
TRBD1 TRBJ1-4 TRBV7-9 NA CASSAPKGGGEKLFF TGTGCCAGCAGCGCCCCAAAAGGGGGCGGTGAAAAACTGTTTTTT
NA TRBJ2-7 TRBV5-1 NA CASSADTEQYF TGCGCCAGCAGCGCCGACACCGAGCAGTACTTC
TRBD1 TRBJ1-2 TRBV6-6 few CASSRAGTGLYGYTF TGTGCCAGCAGTCGGGCTGGGACAGGACTTTATGGCTACACCTTC
TRBD1 TRBJ1-4 TRBV7-9 NA CASSLATGTGLEKLFF TGTGCCAGCAGCTTAGCTACGGGGACAGGGCTTGAAAAACTGTTTTTT
NA TRBJ2-3 TRBV11-1 few CASSTGADTQYF TGTGCCAGCAGCACAGGTGCAGATACGCAGTATTTT
TRBD2 TRBJ2-4 TRBV4-1 few CASSPFSGTSGQDGIQYF TGCGCCAGCAGCCCTTTCTCCGGGACTAGCGGGCAGGATGGGATTCAGTACTTC
NA TRBJ2-5 TRBV7-7 few CASSLELRETQYF TGTGCTAGCAGCTTAGAGTTGAGGGAGACCCAGTACTTC